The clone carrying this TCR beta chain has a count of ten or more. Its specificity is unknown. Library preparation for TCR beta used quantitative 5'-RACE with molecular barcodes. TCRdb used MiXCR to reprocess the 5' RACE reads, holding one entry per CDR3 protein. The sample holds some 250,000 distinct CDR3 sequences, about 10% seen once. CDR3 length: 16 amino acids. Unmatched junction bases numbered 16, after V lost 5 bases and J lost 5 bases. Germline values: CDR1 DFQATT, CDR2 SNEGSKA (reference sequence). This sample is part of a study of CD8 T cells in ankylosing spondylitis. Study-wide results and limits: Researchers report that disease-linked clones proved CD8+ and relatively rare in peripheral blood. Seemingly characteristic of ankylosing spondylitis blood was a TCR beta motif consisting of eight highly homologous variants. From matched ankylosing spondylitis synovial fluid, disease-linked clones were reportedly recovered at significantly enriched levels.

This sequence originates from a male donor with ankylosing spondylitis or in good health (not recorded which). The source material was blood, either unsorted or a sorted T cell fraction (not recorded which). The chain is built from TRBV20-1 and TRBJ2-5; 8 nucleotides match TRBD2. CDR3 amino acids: CSASKSGGGSLETQYF. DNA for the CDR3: TGCAGTGCTTCCAAATCGGGCGGGGGGTCCCTGGAGACCCAGTACTTC.